This TCR beta chain was profiled in a study of cytomegalovirus exposure and HLA in healthy donors. The donors were members of the validation cohort comprising about 130 subjects, separate from the approximately 700-subject first cohort. This CDR3 region has 13 residues. Trimming took 6 bases from V and 0 from J, leaving 6 bases between them. Germline loops: CDR1 MNHNS, CDR2 SASEGT. The protocol was immunoSEQ multiplex PCR, while the TCRdb copy is restricted to in-frame clones and leaves out a portion. The repertoire holds about 160,000 clones, with about 90% as singletons. The TCR was taken from a man aged 18 to 29 in good health and CMV-seropositive. The rearrangement uses TRBV6-1 and TRBJ1-5; D ambiguous. The sample was PBMCs. CDR3 region: CASSPHSNQPQHF. The CDR3 coding sequence is TGTGCCAGCAGCCCACATAGCAATCAGCCCCAGCATTTT.